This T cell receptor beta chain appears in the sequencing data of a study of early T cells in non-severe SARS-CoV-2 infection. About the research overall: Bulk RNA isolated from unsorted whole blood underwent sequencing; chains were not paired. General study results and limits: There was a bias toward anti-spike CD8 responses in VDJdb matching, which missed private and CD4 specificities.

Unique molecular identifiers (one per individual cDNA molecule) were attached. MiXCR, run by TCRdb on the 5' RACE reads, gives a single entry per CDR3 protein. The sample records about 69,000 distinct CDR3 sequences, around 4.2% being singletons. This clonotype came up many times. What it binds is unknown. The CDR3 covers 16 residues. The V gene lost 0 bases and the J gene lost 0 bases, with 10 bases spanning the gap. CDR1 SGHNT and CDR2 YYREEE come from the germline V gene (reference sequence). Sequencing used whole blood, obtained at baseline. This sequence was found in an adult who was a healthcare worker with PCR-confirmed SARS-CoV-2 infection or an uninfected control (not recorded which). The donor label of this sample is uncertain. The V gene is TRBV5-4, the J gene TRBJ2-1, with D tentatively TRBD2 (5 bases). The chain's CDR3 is CASSLGRTRSYNEQFF. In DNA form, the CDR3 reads TGTGCCAGCAGCTTGGGACGGACTCGCTCCTACAATGAGCAGTTCTTC.